A single sample gave rise to the 30 T cell receptor beta chains below, sequenced in a study of OX40 agonist ivuxolimab in advanced cancers. Assay used: immunoSEQ multiplex PCR; TCRdb lists only in-frame clones, some missing. The data show about 18,000 clones, 80% to 90% seen once. The sample here was CD4+ or CD8+ T cells sorted from blood, taken in a trial of the OX40 agonist ivuxolimab. Source of these receptors: an adult with an advanced solid tumor such as melanoma, head and neck, liver or kidney cancer.

The chain couples TRBV11-2 to TRBJ1-2; D gene unclear. V dropped 7 bases and J dropped 1 base, with 4 bases sitting between them. CDR1 SGHAT and CDR2 FQNNGV come from the germline V gene. The CDR3 covers 11 residues. CDR3 amino acids: CASKSNYGYTF. The CDR3, as DNA: TGTGCCAGCAAAAGTAACTATGGCTACACCTTC.

The chain has TRBV6-5 and TRBJ1-6; D unresolved. The CDR3 covers 11 residues. V was pared by 8 bases and J by 4 bases, with 3 bases between. Germline assignment: CDR1 MNHEY and CDR2 SVGAGI. The CDR3 region is CASQYNSPLHF. The CDR3 nucleotides are TGTGCCAGCCAGTATAATTCACCCCTCCACTTT.

V gene TRBV2 combines with J gene TRBJ1-2; D not resolved. From germline, CDR1 is SNHLY and CDR2 FYNNEI. Trimming pared 4 bases from V and 10 bases from J, leaving 10 bases between. The CDR3 totals 11 residues. DNA of the CDR3: TGTGCCAGCAGTGCCCCAGGCCTCTACACCTTC. Protein sequence: CASSAPGLYTF.

This clone came up once. The rearrangement joins TRBV6-5 to TRBJ2-1; D unclear. Germline assignment: CDR1 MNHEY and CDR2 SVGAGI. This CDR3 region has 13 residues. Trimming pared 0 bases from V and 3 bases from J, leaving 3 bases between. The CDR3 loop reads CASSYSDYNEQFF. The CDR3 DNA follows: TGTGCCAGCAGTTACTCGGACTACAATGAGCAGTTCTTC.

The chain carries TRBV4-2 and TRBJ2-7, with TRBD2 matching 8 bases. Germline CDR1 LGHNA, CDR2 YNFKEQ. The trim removed 4 bases at V and 4 bases at J, leaving 15 bases unmatched. The CDR3 extends over 17 amino acids. Written as DNA, the CDR3 is TGTGCCAGCAGCCCGAACCTACTATCGGGAGGGCCTTACGAGCAGTACTTC. Residues: CASSPNLLSGGPYEQYF.

V gene TRBV7-9 combines with J gene TRBJ2-3; perhaps TRBD2 as D (6 bases). With 0 bases removed from V and 2 bases from J, the gap between germline ends came to 12 bases. This CDR3 contains 16 residues. The germline gives CDR1 SEHNR, CDR2 FQNEAQ (reference sequence). The CDR3 here is CASSLAAGGYTDTQYF. The DNA for the CDR3 is TGTGCCAGCAGCTTAGCAGCCGGAGGGTACACAGATACGCAGTATTTT.

The chain uses TRBV6-6 and TRBJ2-1; 7 nucleotides line up with TRBD2. Trimming at V came to 0 bases and at J to 4 bases, leaving 3 bases not matched to a gene. The germline V gene encodes CDR1 MNHNY and CDR2 SVGAGI (reference sequence). This CDR3 is built from 15 residues. The CDR3 bases are TGTGCCAGCAGTTACTCGAGCGGGATTTACAATGAGCAGTTCTTC. This encodes CASSYSSGIYNEQFF.

The V call is TRBV28, the J call TRBJ2-7; the D gene is possibly TRBD1 (5 bases). Trimming cost V 5 bases and J 13 bases, with 18 bases left between them. CDR3 length equals 12 residues. Germline V gene data show CDR1 as MDHEN and CDR2 as SYDVKM. This CDR3 reads CASSPQGSIGYF. CDR3 sequence (DNA): TGTGCCAGCAGTCCCCAGGGCTCGATAGGTTACTTC.

This chain joins TRBV7-9 and TRBJ2-3; D may be TRBD1 (5 bases). V gave up 3 bases and J gave up 7 bases, with 17 bases separating them. Germline loops: CDR1 SEHNR, CDR2 FQNEAQ (reference sequence). This CDR3 comprises 15 residues. Here the CDR3 reads CASSLGPASRNTQYF. The CDR3 nucleotides are TGTGCCAGCAGCTTGGGGCCTGCCAGCCGGAATACGCAGTATTTT.

The chain links TRBV5-1 to TRBJ2-5, with D perhaps TRBD1 (6 bases). Trimming cost V 3 bases and J 5 bases, with 20 bases left between them. CDR1 and CDR2 from the germline V gene are SGHRS and YFSETQ. The CDR3 runs to 16 residues. CDR3 loop: CASSSSPRTGQETQYF. CDR3 DNA: TGCGCCAGCAGCTCGTCCCCGCGCACAGGGCAGGAGACCCAGTACTTC.

This clone was seen once. This rearrangement joins TRBV7-7 to TRBJ2-5; D gene uncertain. Germline CDR1 is SSHAT and CDR2 is FNYEAQ (reference sequence). The CDR3 loop spans 15 amino acids. The germline V and J ends were trimmed by 2 bases and 1 base, with 11 bases remaining between them. CDR3 sequence reads: CASSLYGNSQETQYF. In DNA, the CDR3 is TGTGCCAGCAGCTTATATGGCAACTCCCAAGAGACCCAGTACTTC.

The V and J genes are TRBV11-2 and TRBJ2-6, with 7 bases aligning to TRBD2. V lost 6 bases and J lost 2; bases outside the gene matches: 4. Germline assignment: CDR1 SGHAT and CDR2 FQNNGV. The CDR3 is 15 residues long. The CDR3: CASREGRAGANVLTF. In DNA form, the CDR3 reads TGTGCCAGCAGAGAGGGGAGGGCTGGGGCCAACGTCCTGACTTTC.

V is TRBV28 and J is TRBJ2-1, with 14 bases aligning to TRBD2. J gave up 9 bases and V 5 bases, and 9 bases lay outside the gene matches. This CDR3 has 16 amino acids. The germline V gene encodes CDR1 MDHEN and CDR2 SYDVKM. This chain's CDR3 is CASSQARLAGGSEQFF. CDR3 bases: TGTGCCAGCAGTCAAGCGAGACTAGCGGGAGGGTCTGAGCAGTTCTTC.

The chain joins TRBV10-2 to TRBJ2-7; D unresolved. The CDR3 sequence is 10 residues long. Germline V gene data show CDR1 as WSHSY and CDR2 as SAAADI. V lost 5 bases to trimming and J lost 3 bases, with 2 bases between them. The DNA for the CDR3 is TGCGCCAGCAGTAACTACGAGCAGTACTTC. It specifies CASSNYEQYF.

The CDR3 nucleotides are TGTGCCAGCAGCCTCGGACAGGGAGTCGGCTACACCTTC. This codes for CASSLGQGVGYTF. This chain joins TRBV9 and TRBJ1-2; 8 nucleotides line up with TRBD1. Germline values: CDR1 SGDLS, CDR2 YYNGEE. This CDR3 is 13 amino acids long. J gave up 8 bases and V 4 bases, and 7 bases lay outside the gene matches.

The V call is TRBV19, the J call TRBJ2-7; 7 bases match TRBD1. The junction had 4 bases not matched to a gene; V was cut back by 1 base and J by 1 base. The germline V gene has CDR1 LNHDA and CDR2 SQIVND (reference sequence). The CDR3 has 15 residues. As DNA, the CDR3 is TGTGCCAGTAGTATAGGACAGGGCCCTTCCTACGAGCAGTACTTC. It translates to CASSIGQGPSYEQYF.

The J gene is TRBJ2-7, the V gene TRBV28; D is uncertain. Deletions cut 6 bases from V and 5 bases from J, with 8 bases between. The germline V gene has CDR1 MDHEN and CDR2 SYDVKM. The CDR3 spans 11 residues. CDR3 sequence reads: CASSQIHEQYF. The CDR3 DNA reads TGTGCCAGCAGCCAAATCCACGAGCAGTACTTC.

The chain recombines TRBV7-6 with TRBJ2-7, with TRBD2 matching 9 bases. The V gene's germline CDR1 is SGHVS and CDR2 FNYEAQ. The CDR3 runs 16 residues. Trimming at V came to 0 bases and at J to 7 bases, leaving 10 bases not matched to a gene. The CDR3 loop is CASSLAYPAGGYEQYF. CDR3 nucleotides: TGTGCCAGCAGCTTAGCGTATCCAGCGGGAGGTTATGAGCAGTACTTC.

V gene TRBV19 combines with J gene TRBJ1-5; a possible D gene is TRBD1 (6 bases). CDR3 length: 15 amino acids. Germline CDR1 and CDR2: LNHDA and SQIVND (reference sequence). Trimming pared 4 bases from V and 4 bases from J, leaving 14 bases between. CDR3 protein: CASSTQDSGNQPQHF. As DNA, the CDR3 is TGTGCCAGTAGTACTCAGGACAGTGGGAATCAGCCCCAGCATTTT.

The table lists this clone with a few counts. CDR3 in amino acids: CASSLGTSGGSSYEQYF. CDR3 coding DNA: TGTGCCAGCAGCCTCGGGACTAGCGGGGGCAGCTCCTACGAGCAGTACTTC. V usage is TRBV13 and J usage is TRBJ2-7, with 14 nucleotides matching TRBD2. There are 17 residues in the CDR3. V shed 5 bases and J 0 bases; nucleotides not matched to a gene: 6. CDR1 PRHDT and CDR2 FYEKMQ come from the germline V gene (reference sequence).

A single count supports this clone. The rearrangement uses TRBV6-5 and TRBJ2-1, with D unclear. This CDR3 has 12 residues. V lost 5 bases to trimming and J lost 4 bases, with 6 bases between them. From germline, CDR1 is MNHEY and CDR2 SVGAGI. CDR3 bases: TGTGCCAGCAGTCTCTTTTACAATGAGCAGTTCTTC. Protein: CASSLFYNEQFF.

The genes are TRBV11-2 and TRBJ2-1; D possibly corresponds to TRBD1 (7 bases). CDR3 length equals 13 residues. V was trimmed by 2 bases and J by 12 bases, leaving 14 bases between them. Germline-derived CDR1 and CDR2 are SGHAT and FQNNGV. CDR3 bases: TGTGCCAGCAGCTTAACCGCAGGGGGGACGCAGTTCTTC. This gives the protein CASSLTAGGTQFF.

The chain employs TRBV2 and TRBJ1-5, with D possibly matching TRBD1 (6 bases). With 2 bases removed from V and 6 bases from J, the gap between germline ends came to 11 bases. Germline CDR1 is SNHLY and CDR2 is FYNNEI. This CDR3 region has 14 residues. The CDR3 DNA sequence: TGTGCCAGCAGTGAACAGGGGCCCGGTCAGCCCCAGCATTTT. Protein sequence: CASSEQGPGQPQHF.

This clone was recorded only once. The rearrangement uses TRBV29-1 and TRBJ2-7; D might be TRBD1 or TRBD2, each matching 5 bases. The ends were cut back, 3 bases at V and 10 bases at J, with 19 bases in the middle. The CDR3 extends over 13 amino acids. CDR1 and CDR2 (germline): SQVTM, ANQGSEA. The CDR3 sequence is CSVDPTGTSDQYF. In nucleotides, the CDR3 is TGCAGCGTTGACCCCACCGGGACCTCGGACCAGTACTTC.

The chain recombines TRBV5-6 with TRBJ2-7; 7 positions match TRBD1. The CDR3 loop spans 14 amino acids. Germline trimming cut 4 bases from V and 4 bases from J; bases unmatched to any gene: 8. The germline CDR1 and CDR2 sequences are SGHDT and YYEEEE. The CDR3 nucleotides read TGTGCCAGCAGCCACCGCCCAGGGGGTTACGAGCAGTACTTC. Amino acids: CASSHRPGGYEQYF.

The V gene is TRBV19, the J gene TRBJ1-5; D is ambiguous. V was clipped by 5 bases and J by 0 bases, with 11 bases between them. Germline values: CDR1 LNHDA, CDR2 SQIVND (reference sequence). The CDR3 sequence is 15 residues long. DNA for the CDR3: TGTGCCAGTAGTGTATCCTCCGTTAGCAATCAGCCCCAGCATTTT. Its translation: CASSVSSVSNQPQHF. Looking up the rest from reference TRBV19 and TRBJ1-5 gives the full variable domain: DGGITQSPKYLFRKEGQNVTLSCEQNLNHDAMYWYRQDPGQGLRLIYYSQIVNDFQKGDIAEGYSVSREKKESFPLTVTSAQKNPTAFYLCASSVSSVSNQPQHFGDGTRLSIL.

V usage is TRBV27 and J usage is TRBJ2-2; 13 positions match TRBD2. V shed 4 bases and J 6 bases; nucleotides not matched to a gene: 2. Germline assignment: CDR1 MNHEY and CDR2 SMNVEV (reference sequence). The CDR3 length is 15 residues. Here the CDR3 reads CASSSLAGGAGELFF. The CDR3 DNA sequence: TGTGCCAGCAGTTCACTAGCGGGAGGGGCCGGGGAGCTGTTTTTT.

The chain carries TRBV7-6 and TRBJ2-2; 13 nucleotides match TRBD2. The J segment lost 3 bases and the V segment lost 5 bases, leaving 6 bases of the junction unmatched. The CDR3 has 17 amino acids. Germline V CDR1 and CDR2: SGHVS, FNYEAQ. The CDR3 protein is CASSGLLAGGDTGELFF. The CDR3 coding sequence is TGTGCCAGCAGCGGATTACTAGCGGGAGGGGACACCGGGGAGCTGTTTTTT.

The V call is TRBV27, the J call TRBJ2-7, with TRBD2 matching 7 bases. J gave up 2 bases and V 6 bases, and 4 bases lay outside the gene matches. There are 13 residues in the CDR3. The germline gives CDR1 MNHEY, CDR2 SMNVEV (reference sequence). CDR3 bases: TGTGCCAGCAGCATTGGACTAGCCTACGAGCAGTACTTC. This sequence encodes CASSIGLAYEQYF.

This chain connects TRBV6-6 to TRBJ1-1; no reliable D call. Germline V gene sequence: CDR1 MNHNY, CDR2 SVGAGI (reference sequence). The V end lost 2 bases, the J end lost 4 bases, and 5 bases lay between the germline ends. This CDR3 comprises 12 residues. CDR3: CASSYGVTEAFF. As DNA, the CDR3 is TGTGCCAGCAGTTACGGGGTCACTGAAGCTTTCTTT.